One and the same sample provided the 14 T cell receptor beta chains below, sequenced in a study of beta chain features in type 1 diabetes. Expressed TCRB transcripts were sequenced, since all the RNA that had been isolated was reverse transcribed. Measured with immunoSEQ multiplex PCR; TCRdb has only the in-frame clones, and not every one. The data contain some 44,000 clones, over 50% of them singletons. Sequencing was done on a sample of Tregs from blood. These receptor sequences come from a woman younger than 35 in good health.

This clone came up a few times. This chain joins TRBV5-6 and TRBJ1-1; TRBD1 matches at 7 bases. This CDR3 comprises 13 residues. The V gene end was trimmed by 4 bases and the J gene end by 4 bases; junction bases not matched to a gene: 4. Germline CDR1 is SGHDT and CDR2 is YYEEEE. The CDR3 loop is CASSRRQGTEAFF. The DNA of the CDR3 is TGTGCCAGCAGCCGTCGACAGGGCACTGAAGCTTTCTTT.

The rearrangement joins TRBV7-2 to TRBJ2-6; TRBD1 matches 9 bases. Germline V gene data show CDR1 as SGHTA and CDR2 as FQGNSA. The trim removed 3 bases at V and 0 bases at J, leaving 0 bases unmatched. This CDR3 is built from 16 residues. The CDR3 reads CASSLTGGSGANVLTF. The CDR3 DNA sequence: TGTGCCAGCAGCTTGACAGGGGGCTCTGGGGCCAACGTCCTGACTTTC.

Only a few counts were recorded for this clone. The chain uses TRBV28 and TRBJ2-1; 7 positions match TRBD1. CDR1 MDHEN and CDR2 SYDVKM come from the germline V gene. J gave up 3 bases and V 3 bases, and 2 bases lay outside the gene matches. The CDR3 is 14 amino acids. The CDR3 nucleotides read TGTGCCAGCAGTTTCCGGGACAGCTACAATGAGCAGTTCTTC. This encodes CASSFRDSYNEQFF.

The sample holds one count of this clone. The rearrangement uses TRBV13 and TRBJ2-1, with D tentatively TRBD2 (6 bases). The germline gives CDR1 PRHDT, CDR2 FYEKMQ (reference sequence). The CDR3 loop spans 16 amino acids. The ends were cut back, 2 bases at V and 2 bases at J, with 13 bases in the middle. The CDR3 loop is CASSLLRGGPYNEQFF. DNA for the CDR3: TGTGCCAGCAGCTTATTGAGGGGAGGACCCTACAATGAGCAGTTCTTC. The variable domain in full, with the rest retrieved from reference TRBV13 and TRBJ2-1, is AAGVIQSPRHLIKEKRETATLKCYPIPRHDTVYWYQQGPGQDPQFLISFYEKMQSDKGSIPDRFSAQQFSDYHSELNMSSLELGDSALYFCASSLLRGGPYNEQFFGPGTRLTVL.

The chain couples TRBV19 to TRBJ2-3, with D perhaps TRBD2 (5 bases). The CDR3 spans 17 residues. Trimming took off 7 bases at V and 0 bases at J, with 20 bases between the two ends. Germline lookup yields CDR1 LNHDA and CDR2 SQIVND (reference sequence). CDR3: CASKLDAGGTSTDTQYF. CDR3 nucleotides: TGTGCCAGTAAACTCGACGCGGGCGGTACTAGCACAGATACGCAGTATTTT. Looking up the rest from reference TRBV19 and TRBJ2-3 gives the full variable domain: DGGITQSPKYLFRKEGQNVTLSCEQNLNHDAMYWYRQDPGQGLRLIYYSQIVNDFQKGDIAEGYSVSREKKESFPLTVTSAQKNPTAFYLCASKLDAGGTSTDTQYFGPGTRLTVL.

The chain recombines TRBV28 with TRBJ2-5; no firm D call. V lost 4 bases and J lost 7, with 13 bases in between. The germline V gene encodes CDR1 MDHEN and CDR2 SYDVKM. The CDR3 has 13 residues. In nucleotides, the CDR3 is TGTGCCAGCAGTTCGTCCCCAACGGGGACCCAGTACTTC. Residues: CASSSSPTGTQYF.

This sequence joins TRBV7-2 and TRBJ2-1; the D gene is possibly TRBD2 (6 bases). CDR3 length: 14 amino acids. The germline gives CDR1 SGHTA, CDR2 FQGNSA. Trimming took off 1 base at V and 5 bases at J, with 9 bases between the two ends. The CDR3 here is CASSLGGLNNEQFF. The CDR3 region has the DNA TGTGCCAGCAGCTTAGGGGGACTCAACAATGAGCAGTTCTTC.

The V call is TRBV28, the J call TRBJ2-2; a possible D gene is TRBD2 (5 bases). Germline lookup yields CDR1 MDHEN and CDR2 SYDVKM. Trimming removed 8 bases at V and 0 bases at J, with 7 bases between. The CDR3 contains 13 residues. In DNA, the CDR3 is TGTGCCAGCCTAGCTACGAACACCGGGGAGCTGTTTTTT. Amino acid sequence: CASLATNTGELFF.

The V and J genes are TRBV6-6 and TRBJ1-1; 7 nucleotides match TRBD1. Germline-derived CDR1 and CDR2 are MNHNY and SVGAGI (reference sequence). V trimming: 4 bases; J trimming: 4 bases; junction bases outside the gene matches: 12. This CDR3 comprises 16 residues. CDR3 coding DNA: TGTGCCAGCAGTTCCTACATGAACAGGGGCGCCACTGAAGCTTTCTTT. Translating gives CASSSYMNRGATEAFF.

The chain employs TRBV30 and TRBJ1-1; D possibly corresponds to TRBD1 (5 bases). This CDR3 spans 11 amino acids. V lost 4 bases and J lost 6, with 9 bases in between. Looked up from germline, CDR1 is GTSNPN and CDR2 is SVGIG (reference sequence). CDR3 residues: CAWTPGPEAFF. In DNA, the CDR3 is TGTGCCTGGACCCCAGGGCCTGAAGCTTTCTTT.

With regard to this clone: Since no conserved phenylalanine or tryptophan closes the CDR3, a read error is the likely cause. The chain combines TRBV19 with TRBJ2-6; no firm D call. Looked up from germline, CDR1 is LNHDA and CDR2 is SQIVND (reference sequence). The CDR3 spans 16 residues. V lost 4 bases to trimming and J lost 0 bases, with 10 bases between them. The CDR3 nucleotides are TGTGCCAGTAGTACAATTTTGGTCTCTGGGGCCAACGTCCTGACTCTC. Encoded protein: CASSTILVSGANVLTL.

The V call is TRBV28, the J call TRBJ1-2; a weak D match, TRBD1 (5 bases). CDR1 is MDHEN and CDR2 is SYDVKM in the germline V gene. The ends were cut back, 7 bases at V and 5 bases at J, with 11 bases in the middle. The CDR3 is 12 residues long. Here the CDR3 DNA reads TGTGCCAGCACCGGGGGAGTGTATGGCTACACCTTC. Translated, it gives CASTGGVYGYTF.

The CDR3 DNA follows: TGCGCCAGCAGCTTGGCCGGGGTTAACGCAGATACGCAGTATTTT. Its protein is CASSLAGVNADTQYF. The chain has TRBV5-1 and TRBJ2-3; D is possibly TRBD2 (5 bases). Germline loops: CDR1 SGHRS, CDR2 YFSETQ. The CDR3 spans 15 residues. V was pared by 0 bases and J by 4 bases, with 12 bases between.

The chain employs TRBV6-6 and TRBJ2-7; D may be TRBD1 (6 bases). CDR1 and CDR2 from the germline V gene are MNHNY and SVGAGI (reference sequence). CDR3 length: 12 amino acids. V lost 5 bases and J lost 3, with 8 bases in between. CDR3 nucleotides: TGTGCCAGCAGTCTACAGGGCTACGAGCAGTACTTC. Amino acids: CASSLQGYEQYF.